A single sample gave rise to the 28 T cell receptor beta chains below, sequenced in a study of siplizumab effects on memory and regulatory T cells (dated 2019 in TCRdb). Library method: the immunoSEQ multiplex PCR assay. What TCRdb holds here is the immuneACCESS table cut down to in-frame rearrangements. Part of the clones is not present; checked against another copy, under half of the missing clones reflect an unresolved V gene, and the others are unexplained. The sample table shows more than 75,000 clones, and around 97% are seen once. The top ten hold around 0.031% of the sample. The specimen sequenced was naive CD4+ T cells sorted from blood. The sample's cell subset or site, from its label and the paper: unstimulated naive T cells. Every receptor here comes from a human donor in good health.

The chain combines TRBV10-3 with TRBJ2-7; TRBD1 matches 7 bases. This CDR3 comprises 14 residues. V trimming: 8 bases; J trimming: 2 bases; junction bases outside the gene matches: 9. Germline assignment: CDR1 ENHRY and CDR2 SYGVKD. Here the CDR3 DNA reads TGTGCCATCGGCGCCGGGACAGAAACCTACGAGCAGTACTTC. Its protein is CAIGAGTETYEQYF.

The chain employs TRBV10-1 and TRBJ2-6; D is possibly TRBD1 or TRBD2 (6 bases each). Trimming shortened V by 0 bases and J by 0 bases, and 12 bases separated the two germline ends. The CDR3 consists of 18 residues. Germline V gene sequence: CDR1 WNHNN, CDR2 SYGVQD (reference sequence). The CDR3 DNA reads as TGCGCCAGCAGTGAGTCGGGGGGCCTAGGCTCTGGGGCCAACGTCCTGACTTTC. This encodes CASSESGGLGSGANVLTF.

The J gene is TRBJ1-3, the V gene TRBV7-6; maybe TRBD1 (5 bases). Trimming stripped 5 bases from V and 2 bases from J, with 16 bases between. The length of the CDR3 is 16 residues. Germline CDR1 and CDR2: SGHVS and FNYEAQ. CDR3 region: CASSPAPLGAGNTIYF. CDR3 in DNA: TGTGCCAGCAGCCCCGCTCCACTAGGGGCTGGAAACACCATATATTTT. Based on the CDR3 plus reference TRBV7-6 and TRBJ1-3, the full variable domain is GAGVSQSPRYKVTKRGQDVALRCDPISGHVSLYWYRQALGQGPEFLTYFNYEAQQDKSGLPNDRFSAERPEGSISTLTIQRTEQRDSAMYRCASSPAPLGAGNTIYFGEGSWLTVV.

The CDR3 DNA is TGTGCCAGCAGCTCCACAGATACGCAGTATTTT. It is translated as CASSSTDTQYF. The chain couples TRBV11-3 to TRBJ2-3; D call uncertain. This CDR3 contains 11 residues. The germline V and J ends were trimmed by 4 bases and 2 bases, with 1 base remaining between them. Germline CDR1 and CDR2: SGHNT and YENEEA.

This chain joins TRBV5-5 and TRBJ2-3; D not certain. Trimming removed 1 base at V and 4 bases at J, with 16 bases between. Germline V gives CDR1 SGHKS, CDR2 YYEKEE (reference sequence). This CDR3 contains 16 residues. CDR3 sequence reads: CASSLLASSPADTQYF. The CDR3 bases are TGTGCCAGCAGCTTGTTGGCGTCTTCCCCCGCAGATACGCAGTATTTT.

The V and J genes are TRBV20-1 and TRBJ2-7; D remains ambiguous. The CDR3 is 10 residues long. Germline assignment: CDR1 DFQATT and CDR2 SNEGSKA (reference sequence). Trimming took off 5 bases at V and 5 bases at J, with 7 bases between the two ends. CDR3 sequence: CSALAHEQYF. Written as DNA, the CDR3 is TGCAGTGCTTTGGCCCACGAGCAGTACTTC.

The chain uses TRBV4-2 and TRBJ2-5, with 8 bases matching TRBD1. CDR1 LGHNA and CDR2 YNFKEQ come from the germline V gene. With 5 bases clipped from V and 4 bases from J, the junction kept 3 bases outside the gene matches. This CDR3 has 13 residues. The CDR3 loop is CASSLGQGETQYF. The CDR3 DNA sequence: TGTGCCAGCAGCTTAGGACAGGGAGAGACCCAGTACTTC.

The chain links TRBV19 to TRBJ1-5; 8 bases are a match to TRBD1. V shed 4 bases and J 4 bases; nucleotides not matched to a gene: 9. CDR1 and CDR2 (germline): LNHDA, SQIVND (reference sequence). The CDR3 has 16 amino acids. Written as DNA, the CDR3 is TGTGCCAGTAGTAGTACAGGGGGAGGAAGAAATCAGCCCCAGCATTTT. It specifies CASSSTGGGRNQPQHF.

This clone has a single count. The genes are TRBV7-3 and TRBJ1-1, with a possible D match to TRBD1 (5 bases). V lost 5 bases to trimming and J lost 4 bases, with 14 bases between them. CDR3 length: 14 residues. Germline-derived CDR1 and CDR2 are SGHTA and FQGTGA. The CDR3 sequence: CASSLGAAGTEAFF. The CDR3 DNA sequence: TGTGCCAGCAGCCTTGGGGCTGCGGGCACTGAAGCTTTCTTT.

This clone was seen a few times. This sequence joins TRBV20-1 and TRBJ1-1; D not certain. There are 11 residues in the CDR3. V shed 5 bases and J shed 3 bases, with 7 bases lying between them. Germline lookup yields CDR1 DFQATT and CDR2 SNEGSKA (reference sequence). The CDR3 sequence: CSAQWHTEAFF. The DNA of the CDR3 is TGCAGTGCTCAGTGGCACACTGAAGCTTTCTTT.

CDR3: CASSLAAGRDNQPQHF. DNA for the CDR3: TGTGCCAGCAGCTTGGCGGCAGGGCGGGACAATCAGCCCCAGCATTTT. The chain carries TRBV5-6 and TRBJ1-5; D might be TRBD1 (5 bases). Trimming left V 0 bases short and J 3 bases short, with 13 bases between. From germline, CDR1 is SGHDT and CDR2 YYEEEE. The CDR3 extends over 16 amino acids.

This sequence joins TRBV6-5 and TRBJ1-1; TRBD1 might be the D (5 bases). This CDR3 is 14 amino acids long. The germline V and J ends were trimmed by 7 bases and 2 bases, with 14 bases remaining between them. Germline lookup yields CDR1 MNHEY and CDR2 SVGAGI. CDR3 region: CASTRGTGNTEAFF. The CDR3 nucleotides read TGTGCCAGCACCCGCGGGACGGGAAACACTGAAGCTTTCTTT.

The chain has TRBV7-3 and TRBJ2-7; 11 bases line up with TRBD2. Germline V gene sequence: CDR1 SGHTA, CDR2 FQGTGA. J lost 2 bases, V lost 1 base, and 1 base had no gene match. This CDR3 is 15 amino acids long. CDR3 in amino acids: CASSLNSGGAYEQYF. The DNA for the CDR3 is TGTGCCAGCAGCTTAAATAGCGGGGGGGCCTACGAGCAGTACTTC.

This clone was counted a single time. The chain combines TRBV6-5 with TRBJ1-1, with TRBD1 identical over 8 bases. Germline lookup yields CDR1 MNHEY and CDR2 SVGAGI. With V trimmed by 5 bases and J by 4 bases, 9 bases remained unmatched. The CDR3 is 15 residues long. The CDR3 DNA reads TGTGCCAGCAGTGGCAGACAGGGGAAGAGCACTGAAGCTTTCTTT. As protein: CASSGRQGKSTEAFF.

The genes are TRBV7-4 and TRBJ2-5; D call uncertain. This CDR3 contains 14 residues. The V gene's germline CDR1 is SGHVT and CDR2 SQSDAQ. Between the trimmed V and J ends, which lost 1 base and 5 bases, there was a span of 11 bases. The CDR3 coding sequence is TGTGCCAGCAGCTTAGGTCTCACTATGGAGACCCAGTACTTC. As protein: CASSLGLTMETQYF.

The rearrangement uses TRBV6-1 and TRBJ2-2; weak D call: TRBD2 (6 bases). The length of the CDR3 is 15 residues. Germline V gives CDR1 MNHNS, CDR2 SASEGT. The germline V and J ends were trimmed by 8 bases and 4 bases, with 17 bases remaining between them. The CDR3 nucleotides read TGTGCCAGCGGGGCCGCAACGGGGGTCACCGGGGAGCTGTTTTTT. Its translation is CASGAATGVTGELFF.

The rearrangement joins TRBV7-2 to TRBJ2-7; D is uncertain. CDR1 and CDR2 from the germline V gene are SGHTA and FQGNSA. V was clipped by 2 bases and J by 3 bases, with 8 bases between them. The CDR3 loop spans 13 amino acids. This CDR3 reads CASSLNRFYEQYF. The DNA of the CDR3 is TGTGCCAGCAGCTTAAACAGATTCTACGAGCAGTACTTC.

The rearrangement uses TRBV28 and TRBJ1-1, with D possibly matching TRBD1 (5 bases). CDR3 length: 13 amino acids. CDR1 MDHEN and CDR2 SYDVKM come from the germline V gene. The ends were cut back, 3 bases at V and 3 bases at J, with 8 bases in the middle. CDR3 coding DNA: TGTGCCAGCAGTTTCGACAGATACACTGAAGCTTTCTTT. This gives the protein CASSFDRYTEAFF.

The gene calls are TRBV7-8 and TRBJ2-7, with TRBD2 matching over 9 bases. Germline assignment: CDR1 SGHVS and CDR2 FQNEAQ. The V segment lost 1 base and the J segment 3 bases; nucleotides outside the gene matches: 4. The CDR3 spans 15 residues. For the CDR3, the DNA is TGTGCCAGCAGCTTAGGCGGGGGGGGATTCTACGAGCAGTACTTC. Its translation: CASSLGGGGFYEQYF.

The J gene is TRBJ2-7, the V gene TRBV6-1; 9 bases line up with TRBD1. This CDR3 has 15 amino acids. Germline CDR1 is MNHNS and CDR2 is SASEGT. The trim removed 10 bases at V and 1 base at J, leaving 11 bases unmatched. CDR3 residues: CATRRTGVDSYEQYF. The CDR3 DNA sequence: TGTGCCACCCGCCGGACAGGGGTGGATTCCTACGAGCAGTACTTC.

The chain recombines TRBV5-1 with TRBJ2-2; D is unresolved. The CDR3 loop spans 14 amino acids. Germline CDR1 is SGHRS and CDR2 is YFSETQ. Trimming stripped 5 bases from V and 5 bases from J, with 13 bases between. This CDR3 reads CASRPQGKTGELFF. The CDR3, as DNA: TGCGCCAGCAGACCACAAGGGAAAACCGGGGAGCTGTTTTTT.

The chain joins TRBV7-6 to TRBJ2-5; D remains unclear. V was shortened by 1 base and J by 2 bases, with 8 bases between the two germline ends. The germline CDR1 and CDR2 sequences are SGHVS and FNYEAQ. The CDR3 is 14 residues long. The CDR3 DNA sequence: TGTGCCAGCAGCTTAGGCCCTAATCAAGAGACCCAGTACTTC. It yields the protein CASSLGPNQETQYF.

The CDR3 DNA sequence: TGTGCCAGCAGCTTAGGAGAGGGGGCGAAAGTTGAAGCTTTCTTT. Its translation is CASSLGEGAKVEAFF. This sequence joins TRBV7-9 and TRBJ1-1; 7 bases match TRBD1. The V and J ends lost 1 base and 7 bases, in that order; junction bases with no gene match: 9. Per germline, CDR1 SEHNR and CDR2 FQNEAQ (reference sequence). The CDR3 has 15 residues.

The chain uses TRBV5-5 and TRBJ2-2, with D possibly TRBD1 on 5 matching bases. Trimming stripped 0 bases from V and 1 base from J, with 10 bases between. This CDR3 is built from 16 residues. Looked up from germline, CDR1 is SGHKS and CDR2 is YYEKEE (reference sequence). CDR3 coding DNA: TGTGCCAGCAGCTTGGCCATACAGGTGAACACCGGGGAGCTGTTTTTT. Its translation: CASSLAIQVNTGELFF. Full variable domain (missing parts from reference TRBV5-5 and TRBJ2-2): DAGVTQSPTHLIKTRGQQVTLRCSPISGHKSVSWYQQVLGQGPQFIFQYYEKEERGRGNFPDRFSARQFPNYSSELNVNALLLGDSALYLCASSLAIQVNTGELFFGEGSRLTVL.

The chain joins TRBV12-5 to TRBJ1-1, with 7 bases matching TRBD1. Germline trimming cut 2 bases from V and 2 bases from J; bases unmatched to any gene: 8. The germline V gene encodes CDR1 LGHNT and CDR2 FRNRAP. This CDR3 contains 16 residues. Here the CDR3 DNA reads TGTGCTAGTGGTTTGAGGGGGCGGATATATAACACTGAAGCTTTCTTT. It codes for CASGLRGRIYNTEAFF.

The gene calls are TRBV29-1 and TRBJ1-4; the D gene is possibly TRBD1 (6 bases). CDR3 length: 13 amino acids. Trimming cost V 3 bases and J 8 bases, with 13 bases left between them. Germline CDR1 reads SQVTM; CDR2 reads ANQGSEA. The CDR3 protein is CSVERGEGEKLFF. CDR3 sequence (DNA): TGCAGCGTTGAGAGGGGGGAAGGAGAAAAACTGTTTTTT.

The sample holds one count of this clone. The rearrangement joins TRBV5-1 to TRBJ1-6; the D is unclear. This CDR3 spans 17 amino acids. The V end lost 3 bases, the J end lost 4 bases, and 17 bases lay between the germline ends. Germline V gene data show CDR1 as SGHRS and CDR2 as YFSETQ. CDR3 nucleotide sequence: TGCGCCAGCAGCTGGGTCCCCGTAGGAGTATATAATTCACCCCTCCACTTT. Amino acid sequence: CASSWVPVGVYNSPLHF.

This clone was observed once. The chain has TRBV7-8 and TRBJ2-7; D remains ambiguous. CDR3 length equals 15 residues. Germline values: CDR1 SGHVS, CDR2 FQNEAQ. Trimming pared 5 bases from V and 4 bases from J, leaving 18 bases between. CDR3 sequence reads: CASSPLLGPIYEQYF. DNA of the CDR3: TGTGCCAGCAGCCCTCTGCTGGGTCCAATATACGAGCAGTACTTC.